The 16 T cell receptor beta chains given below trace back to one sample, sequenced in a study of T-cell reconstitution after alpha-beta-depleted transplantation in children. Preparation of the TCRbeta library used unique molecular identifiers. TCRdb reprocessed the PCR reads with MiXCR, giving one entry per CDR3 protein. The table has about 300,000 distinct CDR3 sequences, 9.5% to 13% seen once. This specimen consisted of PBMCs, obtained before TCRalphabeta/CD19-depleted stem cell transplant. The receptors derive from a boy younger than two with acute myeloid leukemia, due to receive a stem cell transplant.

This clonotype was seen at least ten times. This sequence joins TRBV7-3 and TRBJ2-5, with D perhaps TRBD1 or TRBD2 (5 bases each). Germline lookup yields CDR1 SGHTA and CDR2 FQGTGA. Trimming shortened V by 5 bases and J by 0 bases, and 13 bases separated the two germline ends. The CDR3 covers 15 residues. CDR3 loop: CASSPNGGHQETQYF. The CDR3 DNA follows: TGTGCCAGCAGCCCAAATGGGGGACACCAAGAGACCCAGTACTTC.

At least ten counts were recorded for this clonotype. The gene calls are TRBV6-1 and TRBJ2-7; D is undetermined. This CDR3 is built from 16 residues. Trimming shortened V by 6 bases and J by 0 bases, and 18 bases separated the two germline ends. Germline values: CDR1 MNHNS, CDR2 SASEGT. As DNA, the CDR3 is TGTGCCAGCAGCCGCCTCGACGGCCTTCTCTCCTACGAGCAGTACTTC. This translates into CASSRLDGLLSYEQYF.

This clonotype was found a few times. The gene calls are TRBV9 and TRBJ2-1; D not resolved. The ends were cut back, 4 bases at V and 2 bases at J, with 7 bases in the middle. CDR3 length equals 13 residues. CDR1 and CDR2 (germline): SGDLS, YYNGEE. CDR3 protein: CASSTRTYNEQFF. The DNA of the CDR3 is TGTGCCAGCAGCACCAGGACCTACAATGAGCAGTTCTTC.

The sample holds a few counts of this clonotype. The V and J genes are TRBV18 and TRBJ2-6; D is ambiguous. V was pared by 4 bases and J by 1 base, with 11 bases between. Germline values: CDR1 KGHSH, CDR2 LQKENI. The CDR3 runs to 16 residues. The DNA of the CDR3 is TGTGCCAGCTCACGACTTGGGCCTTCTGGGGCCAACGTCCTGACTTTC. Protein sequence: CASSRLGPSGANVLTF.

Many counts were recorded for this clonotype. The DNA for the CDR3 is TGCAGTGCTCTTCGGACTAGCGGGAGAATCAATGAGCAGTTCTTC. Its protein is CSALRTSGRINEQFF. The chain has TRBV20-1 and TRBJ2-1; 13 nucleotides line up with TRBD2. CDR1 DFQATT and CDR2 SNEGSKA come from the germline V gene (reference sequence). This CDR3 spans 15 amino acids. Trimming took 5 bases from V and 6 from J; bases not matched to a gene: 7.

Comment on this clonotype: This clone may be a read error of a much larger clone one base away. This sequence joins TRBV28 and TRBJ1-2; D uncertain. V was pared by 7 bases and J by 5 bases, with 8 bases between. This CDR3 comprises 11 residues. Germline-derived CDR1 and CDR2 are MDHEN and SYDVKM. The CDR3 nucleotides read TGTGCCAGCACTTTCGCGTATGGCTACACCTTC. Protein sequence: CASTFAYGYTF.

This clonotype has at least ten counts. The CDR3, as DNA: TGCGCCAGCAGCTTGGCACTAGAGGTAGAGACCCAGTACTTC. Encoded protein: CASSLALEVETQYF. The chain employs TRBV5-1 and TRBJ2-5; D might be TRBD2 (5 bases). Germline CDR1 SGHRS, CDR2 YFSETQ. V dropped 0 bases and J dropped 4 bases, with 10 bases sitting between them. The CDR3 extends over 14 amino acids.

The chain couples TRBV11-2 to TRBJ2-3; 12 nucleotides match TRBD2. Germline CDR1 reads SGHAT; CDR2 reads FQNNGV. With V trimmed by 5 bases and J by 4 bases, 13 bases remained unmatched. The CDR3 has 18 residues. CDR3 in DNA: TGTGCCAGCAGCCTTCGGTCTAGCGGGAGGGCCGTCCCAGATACGCAGTATTTT. It codes for CASSLRSSGRAVPDTQYF.

This sequence joins TRBV7-3 and TRBJ2-2; D is perhaps TRBD1 or TRBD2 (5 bases each). Trimming stripped 2 bases from V and 7 bases from J, with 20 bases between. CDR3 length equals 17 residues. From germline, CDR1 is SGHTA and CDR2 FQGTGA. The CDR3 coding sequence is TGTGCCAGCAGCTTATCCTCTCCGGGGCTACCGGGCGGGGAGCTGTTTTTT. Amino acids: CASSLSSPGLPGGELFF.

Only one count was recorded for this clonotype. The chain uses TRBV11-2 and TRBJ1-5; maybe TRBD1 (5 bases). Trimming took off 1 base at V and 1 base at J, with 17 bases between the two ends. The CDR3 is 18 residues long. Germline V gene lookup returns CDR1 SGHAT and CDR2 FQNNGV. CDR3 coding DNA: TGTGCCAGCAGCTTAGGTAACCCCCAGGGTGGCAGCAATCAGCCCCAGCATTTT. Encoded protein: CASSLGNPQGGSNQPQHF. Variable domain in full (rest from reference TRBV11-2 and TRBJ1-5): EAGVAQSPRYKIIEKRQSVAFWCNPISGHATLYWYQQILGQGPKLLIQFQNNGVVDDSQLPKDRFSAERLKGVDSTLKIQPAKLEDSAVYLCASSLGNPQGGSNQPQHFGDGTRLSIL.

The chain couples TRBV2 to TRBJ2-4; D call uncertain. This CDR3 is 15 amino acids long. V was pared by 2 bases and J by 1 base, with 9 bases between. CDR1 is SNHLY and CDR2 is FYNNEI in the germline V gene. The CDR3: CASSEYSLAKNIQYF. Written as DNA, the CDR3 is TGTGCCAGCAGTGAATACAGCCTTGCCAAAAACATTCAGTACTTC. The full variable domain, in which reference TRBV2 and TRBJ2-4 provide the parts outside the CDR3, is EPEVTQTPSHQVTQMGQEVILRCVPISNHLYFYWYRQILGQKVEFLVSFYNNEISEKSEIFDDQFSVERPDGSNFTLKIRSTKLEDSAMYFCASSEYSLAKNIQYFGAGTRLSVL.

This clonotype was picked up many times. CDR3: CASSDTPGRKNIQYF. DNA for the CDR3: TGTGCCAGCAGTGATACACCGGGACGAAAAAACATTCAGTACTTC. The chain combines TRBV25-1 with TRBJ2-4, with D possibly called TRBD1 or TRBD2 (5 bases each). The ends were cut back, 3 bases at V and 4 bases at J, with 13 bases in the middle. The CDR3 covers 15 residues. The germline V gene encodes CDR1 MGHDK and CDR2 SYGVNS.

This CDR3 is CSVERGQTRSYNEQFF. CDR3 DNA sequence: TGCAGCGTTGAAAGGGGTCAGACCCGCTCCTACAATGAGCAGTTCTTC. The chain couples TRBV29-1 to TRBJ2-1; the D gene is possibly TRBD1 (5 bases). Germline V gives CDR1 SQVTM, CDR2 ANQGSEA. The CDR3 has 16 amino acids. Trimming shortened V by 2 bases and J by 0 bases, and 14 bases separated the two germline ends.

This clonotype was counted many times. The gene calls are TRBV7-2 and TRBJ2-4; D is unresolved. The CDR3 has 16 residues. Deletions cut 5 bases from V and 0 bases from J, with 14 bases between. The germline gives CDR1 SGHTA, CDR2 FQGNSA. As DNA, the CDR3 is TGTGCCAGCAGCCCGTATACTGGGCTAGCCAAAAACATTCAGTACTTC. Amino acid sequence: CASSPYTGLAKNIQYF.

This clonotype was recorded at least ten times. The chain uses TRBV12-3 or TRBV12-4 and TRBJ1-5, with D uncertain. This CDR3 has 14 amino acids. Trimming left V 5 bases short and J 2 bases short, with 10 bases between. CDR3 residues: CASSGGVGNQPQHF. In DNA form, the CDR3 reads TGTGCCAGCAGTGGCGGGGTGGGCAATCAGCCCCAGCATTTT.

A few counts support this clonotype. The chain employs TRBV7-8 and TRBJ1-4; no firm D call. CDR1 SGHVS and CDR2 FQNEAQ come from the germline V gene. The CDR3 loop spans 15 amino acids. Trimming took off 1 base at V and 4 bases at J, with 10 bases between the two ends. CDR3 sequence reads: CASSLESAGNEKLFF. CDR3 nucleotides: TGTGCCAGCAGCTTAGAATCTGCGGGTAATGAAAAACTGTTTTTT.